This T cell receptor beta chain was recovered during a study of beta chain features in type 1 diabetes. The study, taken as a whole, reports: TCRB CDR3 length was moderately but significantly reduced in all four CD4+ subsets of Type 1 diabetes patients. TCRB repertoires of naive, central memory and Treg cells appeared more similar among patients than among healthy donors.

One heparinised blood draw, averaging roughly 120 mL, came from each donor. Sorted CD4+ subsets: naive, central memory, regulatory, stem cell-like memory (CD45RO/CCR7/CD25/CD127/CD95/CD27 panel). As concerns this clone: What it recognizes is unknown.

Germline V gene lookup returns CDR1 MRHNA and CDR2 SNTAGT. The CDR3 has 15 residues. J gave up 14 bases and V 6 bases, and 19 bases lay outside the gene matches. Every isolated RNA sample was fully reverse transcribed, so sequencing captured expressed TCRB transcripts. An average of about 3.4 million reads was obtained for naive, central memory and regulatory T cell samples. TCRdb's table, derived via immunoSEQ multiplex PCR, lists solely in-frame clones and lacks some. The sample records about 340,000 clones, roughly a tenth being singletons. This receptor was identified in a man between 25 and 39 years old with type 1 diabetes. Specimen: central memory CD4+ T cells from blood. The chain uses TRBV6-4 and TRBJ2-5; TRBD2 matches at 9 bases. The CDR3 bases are TGTGCCAGCAGCGAAAATTGGCGACTAGCGGATATAGACTACTTC. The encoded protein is CASSENWRLADIDYF.